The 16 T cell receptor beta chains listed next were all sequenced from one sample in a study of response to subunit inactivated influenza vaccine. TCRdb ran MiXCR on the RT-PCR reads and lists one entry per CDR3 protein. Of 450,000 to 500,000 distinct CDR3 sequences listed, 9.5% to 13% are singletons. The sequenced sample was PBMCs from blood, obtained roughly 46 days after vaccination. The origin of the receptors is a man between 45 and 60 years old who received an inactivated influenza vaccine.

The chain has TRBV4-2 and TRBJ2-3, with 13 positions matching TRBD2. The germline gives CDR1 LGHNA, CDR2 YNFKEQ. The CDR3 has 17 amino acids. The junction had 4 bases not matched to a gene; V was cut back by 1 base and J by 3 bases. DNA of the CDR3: TGTGCCAGCAGCCAAGGGCGGACTAGCGGGGGTACAGATACGCAGTATTTT. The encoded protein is CASSQGRTSGGTDTQYF.

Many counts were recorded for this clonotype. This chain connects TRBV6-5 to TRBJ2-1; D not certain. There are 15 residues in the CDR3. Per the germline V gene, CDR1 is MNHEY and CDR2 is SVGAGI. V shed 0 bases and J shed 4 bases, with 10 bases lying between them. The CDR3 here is CASSYSSPTYNEQFF. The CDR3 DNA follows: TGTGCCAGCAGTTACTCGAGTCCCACTTACAATGAGCAGTTCTTC.

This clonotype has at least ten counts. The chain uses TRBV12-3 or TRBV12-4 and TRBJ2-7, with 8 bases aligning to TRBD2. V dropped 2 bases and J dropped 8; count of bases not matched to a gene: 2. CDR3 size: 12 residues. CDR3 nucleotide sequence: TGTGCCAGCAGTTTAAGCGGGGGACAGCAGTACTTC. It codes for CASSLSGGQQYF.

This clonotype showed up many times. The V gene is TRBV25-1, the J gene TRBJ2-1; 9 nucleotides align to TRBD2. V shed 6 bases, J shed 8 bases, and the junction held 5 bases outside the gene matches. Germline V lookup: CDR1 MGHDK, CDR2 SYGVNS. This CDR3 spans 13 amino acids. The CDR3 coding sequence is TGTGCCAGCAGCCCTATAGCGGGAGATGAGCAGTTCTTC. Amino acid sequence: CASSPIAGDEQFF.

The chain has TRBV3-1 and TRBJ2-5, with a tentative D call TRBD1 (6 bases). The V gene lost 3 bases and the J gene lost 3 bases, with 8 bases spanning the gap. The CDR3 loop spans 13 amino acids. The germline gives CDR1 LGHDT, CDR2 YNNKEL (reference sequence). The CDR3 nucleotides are TGTGCCAGCAGCCACGGGACAAAAGAGACCCAGTACTTC. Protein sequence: CASSHGTKETQYF.

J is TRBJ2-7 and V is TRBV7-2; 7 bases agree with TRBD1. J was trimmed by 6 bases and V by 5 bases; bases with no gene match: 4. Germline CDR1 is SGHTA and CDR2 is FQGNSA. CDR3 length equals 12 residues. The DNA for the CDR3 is TGTGCCAGCAGCCGGGACAGCGGCGAGCAGTACTTC. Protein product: CASSRDSGEQYF.

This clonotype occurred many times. DNA of the CDR3: TGTGCCAGCAGCCGTTTATACAGAGACAATGAGCAGTTCTTC. Encoded protein: CASSRLYRDNEQFF. The chain combines TRBV5-5 with TRBJ2-1; D remains ambiguous. This CDR3 is built from 14 residues. CDR1 and CDR2 (germline): SGHKS, YYEKEE (reference sequence). Deletions cut 4 bases from V and 5 bases from J, with 13 bases between.

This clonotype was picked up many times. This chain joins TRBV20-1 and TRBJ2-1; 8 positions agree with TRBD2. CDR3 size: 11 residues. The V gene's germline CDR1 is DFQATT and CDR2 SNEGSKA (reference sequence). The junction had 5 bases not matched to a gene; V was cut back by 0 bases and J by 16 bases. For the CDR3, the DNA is TGCAGTGCTAGAGATCGACTAGCGTACTTCTTC. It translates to CSARDRLAYFF.

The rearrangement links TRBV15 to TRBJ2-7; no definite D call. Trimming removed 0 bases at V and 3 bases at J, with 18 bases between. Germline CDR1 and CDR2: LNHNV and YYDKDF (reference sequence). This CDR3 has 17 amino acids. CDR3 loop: CATSRDLVQTSRYEQYF. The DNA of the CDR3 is TGTGCCACCAGCAGAGATCTGGTACAGACCTCCCGCTACGAGCAGTACTTC. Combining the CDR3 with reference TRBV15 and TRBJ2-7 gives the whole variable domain DAMVIQNPRYQVTQFGKPVTLSCSQTLNHNVMYWYQQKSSQAPKLLFHYYDKDFNNEADTPDNFQSRRPNTSFCFLDIRSPGLGDTAMYLCATSRDLVQTSRYEQYFGPGTRLTVT.

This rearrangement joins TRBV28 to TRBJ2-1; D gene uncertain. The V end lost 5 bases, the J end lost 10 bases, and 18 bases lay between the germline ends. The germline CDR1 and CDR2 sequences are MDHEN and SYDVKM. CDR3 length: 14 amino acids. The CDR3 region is CASSIQGLVGEQFF. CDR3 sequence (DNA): TGTGCCAGCAGTATTCAAGGTTTAGTAGGCGAGCAGTTCTTC.

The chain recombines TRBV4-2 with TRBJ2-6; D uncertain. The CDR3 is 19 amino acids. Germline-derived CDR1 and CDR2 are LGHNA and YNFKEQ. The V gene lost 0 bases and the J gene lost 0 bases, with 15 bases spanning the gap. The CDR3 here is CASSQDRLTLGSGANVLTF. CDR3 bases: TGTGCCAGCAGCCAAGATCGGTTGACTCTCGGCTCTGGGGCCAACGTCCTGACTTTC.

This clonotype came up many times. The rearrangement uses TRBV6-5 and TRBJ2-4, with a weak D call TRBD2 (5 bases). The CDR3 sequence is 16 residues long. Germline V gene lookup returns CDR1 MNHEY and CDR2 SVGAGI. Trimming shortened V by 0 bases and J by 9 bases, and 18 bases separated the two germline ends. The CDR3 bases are TGTGCCAGCAGTTACTCGAGGGTGGGCACCAAGGGCATTCAGTACTTC. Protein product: CASSYSRVGTKGIQYF.

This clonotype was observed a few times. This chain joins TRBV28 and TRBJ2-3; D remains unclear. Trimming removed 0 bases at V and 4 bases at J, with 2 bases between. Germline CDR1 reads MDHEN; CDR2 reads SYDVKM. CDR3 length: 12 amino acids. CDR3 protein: CASSLWADTQYF. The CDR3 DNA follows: TGTGCCAGCAGTTTATGGGCAGATACGCAGTATTTT.

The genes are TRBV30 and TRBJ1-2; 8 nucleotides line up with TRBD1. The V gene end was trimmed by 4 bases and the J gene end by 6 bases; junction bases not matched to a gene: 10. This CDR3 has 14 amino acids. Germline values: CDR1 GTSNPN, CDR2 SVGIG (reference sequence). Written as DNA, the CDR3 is TGTGCCTGGACTCTCCGGGACAGGATTCATGGCTACACCTTC. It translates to CAWTLRDRIHGYTF. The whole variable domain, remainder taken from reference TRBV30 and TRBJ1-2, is SQTIHQWPATLVQPVGSPLSLECTVEGTSNPNLYWYRQAAGRGLQLLFYSVGIGQISSEVPQNLSASRPQDRQFILSSKKLLLSDSGFYLCAWTLRDRIHGYTFGSGTRLTVV.

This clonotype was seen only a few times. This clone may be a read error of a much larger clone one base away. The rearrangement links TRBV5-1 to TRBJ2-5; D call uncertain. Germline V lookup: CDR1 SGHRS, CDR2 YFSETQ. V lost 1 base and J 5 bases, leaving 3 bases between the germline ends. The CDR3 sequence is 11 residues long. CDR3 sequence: CASSLHETQYF. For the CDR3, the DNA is TGCGCCAGCAGCTTGCACGAGACCCAGTACTTC.

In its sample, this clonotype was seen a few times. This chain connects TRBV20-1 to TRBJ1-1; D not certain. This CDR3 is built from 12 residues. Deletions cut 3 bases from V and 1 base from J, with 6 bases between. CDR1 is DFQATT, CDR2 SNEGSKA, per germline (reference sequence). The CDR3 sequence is CSARWGNTEAFF. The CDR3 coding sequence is TGCAGTGCTAGGTGGGGGAACACTGAAGCTTTCTTT.